These 14 T cell receptor beta chains were sequenced from one sample in a study of T cells in women clearing cervical HPV infection. TCRdb's table, derived via immunoSEQ multiplex PCR, lists solely in-frame clones and lacks some. The listing contains some 30,000 clones. Material: blood buffy coat. The receptors originated from a woman between 18 and 75 years old with a cervical HPV16 infection that either progressed to CIN3+ or cleared (not recorded which).

Regarding this clone: The read is 3 residues too short to cover the CDR3 end, so that end is filled in from the germline J gene. The chain uses TRBV5-1 and TRBJ2-3, with no clear D. CDR1 and CDR2 (germline): SGHRS, YFSETQ. V was clipped by 0 bases and J by 6 bases, with 8 bases between them. This CDR3 comprises 13 residues. Partial CDR3 DNA: TGCGCCAGCAGCTTGGCTTGGCAGGATACG. Its translation: CASSLAWQDT. The CDR3 as a whole reads CASSLAWQDTQYF.

About this clone itself: The sequence runs out 3 residues before the end of the CDR3; the remainder is reconstructed from the germline J gene. The chain combines TRBV7-2 with TRBJ2-1; D might be TRBD1 (6 bases). The CDR3 totals 15 residues. In germline, CDR1 is SGHTA, CDR2 FQGNSA. V lost 5 bases and J 2 bases, leaving 13 bases between the germline ends. CDR3 DNA, as far as it was read: TGTGCCAGCAGCCAAGACTGGGGGCCCTACAATGAG. The encoded protein is CASSQDWGPYNE. The whole CDR3 sequence is CASSQDWGPYNEQFF.

As regards this clone: The read comes to an end 3 residues before the CDR3 does, leaving the germline J gene to fill in the end. V and J are TRBV19 and TRBJ1-1; the D is unclear. V shed 7 bases and J shed 4 bases, with 13 bases lying between them. Per the germline V gene, CDR1 is LNHDA and CDR2 is SQIVND (reference sequence). The CDR3 extends over 13 amino acids. CDR3 DNA (partial): TGTGCCAGTACCCTCGGAAGGGCCACTGAA. This sequence encodes CASTLGRATE. The full-length CDR3 reads as CASTLGRATEAFF.

With respect to this clone: The read ends 3 residues before the CDR3 terminus; that terminus is restored from the germline J gene. The chain joins TRBV19 to TRBJ2-2; D is possibly TRBD2 (6 bases). This CDR3 has 14 residues. CDR1 is LNHDA and CDR2 is SQIVND in the germline V gene (reference sequence). CDR3 region: CASSKRATNEKLFF. The DNA read from the CDR3 is TGTGCCAGTAGTAAGCGGGCTACTAATGAAAAG.

Details on this clone: The CDR3 extends 3 residues past the end of the read, so its final part is completed from the germline J gene. V usage is TRBV19 and J usage is TRBJ1-1; unclear D gene. V was clipped by 3 bases and J by 7 bases, with 18 bases between them. The CDR3 is 15 amino acids. The germline V gene encodes CDR1 LNHDA and CDR2 SQIVND (reference sequence). The sequenced CDR3 bases are TGTGCCAGTAGTATTGCTCGGACCATCCGGGGTGAA. The encoded protein is CASSIARTIRGE. The CDR3 reads in full as CASSIARTIRGEAFF.

The CDR3 spells CASSEGQTHNEQFF. The sequenced part of the CDR3 DNA is TGTGCCAGCAGCGAGGGACAGACCCACAATGAG. The chain joins TRBV5-6 to TRBJ2-1, with 7 bases aligning to TRBD1. The DNA ends 3 residues before the CDR3 does, and the rest of the CDR3 is filled in from the germline J gene. The CDR3 consists of 14 residues. The J segment lost 5 bases and the V segment lost 4 bases, leaving 6 bases of the junction unmatched. CDR1 is SGHDT and CDR2 is YYEEEE in the germline V gene.

Points on this clone: The read falls 3 residues short of the CDR3 end, and the missing part is taken from the germline J gene. The rearrangement links TRBV18 to TRBJ2-1, with D unclear. Per germline, CDR1 KGHSH and CDR2 LQKENI. Trimming took 3 bases from V and 6 from J, leaving 15 bases between them. This CDR3 has 15 residues. Incomplete CDR3 DNA: TGTGCCAGCTCACCGCCAGGTCCATCTCTCAATGAG. Translating gives CASSPPGPSLNE. The CDR3 as a whole reads CASSPPGPSLNEQFF.

The sequenced part of the CDR3 DNA is TGCAGCGTCGTTGGGGGCTACGAC. The encoded protein is CSVVGGYD. The complete CDR3 protein is CSVVGGYDYTF. The chain carries TRBV29-1 and TRBJ1-2; maybe TRBD1 (6 bases). The read ends 3 residues before the CDR3 terminus; that terminus is restored from the germline J gene. Germline lookup yields CDR1 SQVTM and CDR2 ANQGSEA. The CDR3 runs 11 residues. The whole variable domain, remainder taken from reference TRBV29-1 and TRBJ1-2, is SAVISQKPSRDICQRGTSLTIQCQVDSQVTMMFWYRQQPGQSLTLIATANQGSEATYESGFVIDKFPISRPNLTFSTLTVSNMSPEDSSIYLCSVVGGYDYTFGSGTRLTVV.

In regard to this clone: The CDR3 end is not reached by the read, which stops 3 residues before it; the germline J gene fills it in. J is TRBJ1-1 and V is TRBV18, with 9 nucleotides matching TRBD1. J lost 5 bases, V lost 7 bases, and 11 bases had no gene match. The CDR3 extends over 15 amino acids. The V gene's germline CDR1 is KGHSH and CDR2 LQKENI. The part of the CDR3 DNA that was read is TGTGCCAGCTGGCAATCCGGGACAGGGAGGACTGAA. Residues: CASWQSGTGRTE. The full-length CDR3 reads as CASWQSGTGRTEAFF.

Concerning this clone: The read falls 3 residues short of the CDR3 end, and the missing part is taken from the germline J gene. V is TRBV28 and J is TRBJ1-6; possibly TRBD1 for D (5 bases). V lost 4 bases, J lost 7 bases, and 11 bases lay in between. This CDR3 region has 14 residues. Per germline, CDR1 MDHEN and CDR2 SYDVKM. CDR3 sequence reads: CASSSDSGNSPLHF. Incomplete CDR3 DNA: TGTGCCAGCAGTTCCGACAGTGGCAATTCACCC.

Worth noting for this clone: The sequence runs out 3 residues before the end of the CDR3; the remainder is reconstructed from the germline J gene. The chain carries TRBV19 and TRBJ2-5, with 12 positions matching TRBD1. V trimming: 2 bases; J trimming: 5 bases; junction bases outside the gene matches: 6. CDR1 and CDR2 from the germline V gene are LNHDA and SQIVND (reference sequence). This CDR3 has 16 residues. The CDR3 protein is CASSILPGQGAETQYF. The sequenced part of the CDR3 DNA is TGTGCCAGTAGTATACTTCCGGGACAGGGGGCTGAGACC.

Remarks on this clone: The CDR3 is cut off 3 residues early in the read; its end comes from the germline J gene. This rearrangement joins TRBV20-1 to TRBJ1-2, with 7 bases fitting TRBD1. Per the germline V gene, CDR1 is DFQATT and CDR2 is SNEGSKA (reference sequence). V trimming: 2 bases; J trimming: 7 bases; junction bases outside the gene matches: 10. CDR3 length: 14 amino acids. Incomplete CDR3 DNA: TGCAGTGCTAGATTTGAGGGGGCGCAAGGTGGC. It codes for CSARFEGAQGG. The entire CDR3 is CSARFEGAQGGYTF.

Turning to this clone: The read stops 3 residues short of the end of the CDR3; the missing end is completed from the germline J gene. Other nucleotide sequences from this sample produce the same CDR3. The chain employs TRBV19 and TRBJ1-2, with 10 bases aligning to TRBD1. This CDR3 comprises 14 residues. Germline V gene sequence: CDR1 LNHDA, CDR2 SQIVND (reference sequence). Incomplete CDR3 DNA: TGTGCCAGTAGTATCGGGACAGGGGAGTACGAC. Protein sequence: CASSIGTGEYD. The complete CDR3 sequence is CASSIGTGEYDYTF.

Comments on this clone: The CDR3 goes on 3 residues after the read ends, and that part is filled in from the germline J gene. This chain uses TRBV2 with TRBJ1-5; 7 positions match TRBD1. V lost 8 bases to trimming and J lost 0 bases; unmatched junction nucleotides: 16. This CDR3 region has 18 residues. Germline CDR1 reads SNHLY; CDR2 reads FYNNEI. CDR3 DNA (partial): TGTGCCAGCGGCTGGGACAGCCTACAAGCTCTTAGCAATCAGCCC. Its protein is CASGWDSLQALSNQP. The whole CDR3 protein is CASGWDSLQALSNQPQHF.